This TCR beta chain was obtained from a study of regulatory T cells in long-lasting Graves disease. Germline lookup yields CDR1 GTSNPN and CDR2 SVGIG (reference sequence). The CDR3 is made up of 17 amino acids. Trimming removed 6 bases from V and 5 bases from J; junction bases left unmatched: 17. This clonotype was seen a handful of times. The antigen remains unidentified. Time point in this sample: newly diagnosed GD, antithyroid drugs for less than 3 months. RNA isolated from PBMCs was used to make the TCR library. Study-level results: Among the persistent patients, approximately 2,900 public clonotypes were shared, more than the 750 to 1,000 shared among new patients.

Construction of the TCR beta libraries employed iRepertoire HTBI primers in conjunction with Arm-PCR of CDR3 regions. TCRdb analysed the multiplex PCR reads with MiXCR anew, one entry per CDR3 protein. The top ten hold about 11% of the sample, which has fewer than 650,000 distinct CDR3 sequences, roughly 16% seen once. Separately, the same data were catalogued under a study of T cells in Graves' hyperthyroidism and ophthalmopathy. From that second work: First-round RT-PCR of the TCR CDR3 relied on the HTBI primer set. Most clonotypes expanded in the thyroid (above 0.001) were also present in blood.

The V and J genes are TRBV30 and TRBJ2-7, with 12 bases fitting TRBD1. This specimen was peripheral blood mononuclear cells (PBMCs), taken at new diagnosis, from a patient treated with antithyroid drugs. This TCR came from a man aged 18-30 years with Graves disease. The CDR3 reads CACGTGTGGGGRDEQYF. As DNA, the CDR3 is TGTGCCTGTGGGACCGGGACAGGGGGCGGAGGACGTGACGAGCAGTACTTC.